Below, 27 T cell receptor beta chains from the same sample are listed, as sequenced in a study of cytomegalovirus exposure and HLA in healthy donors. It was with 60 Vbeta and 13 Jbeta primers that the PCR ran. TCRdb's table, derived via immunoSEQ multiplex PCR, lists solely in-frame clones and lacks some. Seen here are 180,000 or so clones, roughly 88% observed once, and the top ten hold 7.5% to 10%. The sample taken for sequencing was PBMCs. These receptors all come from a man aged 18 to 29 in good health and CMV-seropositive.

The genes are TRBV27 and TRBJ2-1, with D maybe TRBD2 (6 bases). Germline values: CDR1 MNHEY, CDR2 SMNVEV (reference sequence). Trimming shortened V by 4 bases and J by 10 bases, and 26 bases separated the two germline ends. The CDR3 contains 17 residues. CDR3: CASSYTLARGPAGEQFF. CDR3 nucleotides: TGTGCCAGCAGTTACACCTTAGCGCGGGGACCGGCAGGCGAGCAGTTCTTC.

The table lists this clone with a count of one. In nucleotides, the CDR3 is TGCGCCAGCAGCACAACTGGGACAGGGGCCCCCTACGAGCAGTACTTC. Its translation is CASSTTGTGAPYEQYF. The chain links TRBV5-1 to TRBJ2-7, with 10 bases aligning to TRBD1. Trimming removed 4 bases from V and 2 bases from J; junction bases left unmatched: 9. Germline values: CDR1 SGHRS, CDR2 YFSETQ. The CDR3 sequence is 16 residues long.

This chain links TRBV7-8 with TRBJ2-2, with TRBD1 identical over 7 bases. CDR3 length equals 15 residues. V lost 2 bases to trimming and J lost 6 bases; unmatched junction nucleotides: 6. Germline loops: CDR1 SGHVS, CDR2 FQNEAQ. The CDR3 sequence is CASSLRDSTSGELFF. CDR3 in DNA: TGTGCCAGCAGCTTAAGGGACAGTACGTCCGGGGAGCTGTTTTTT.

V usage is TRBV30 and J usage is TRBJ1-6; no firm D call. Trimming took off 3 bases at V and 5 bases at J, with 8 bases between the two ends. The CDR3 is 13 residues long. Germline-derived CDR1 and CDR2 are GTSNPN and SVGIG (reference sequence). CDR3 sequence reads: CAWSQVDNSPLHF. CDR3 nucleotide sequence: TGTGCCTGGAGCCAGGTTGATAATTCACCCCTCCACTTT.

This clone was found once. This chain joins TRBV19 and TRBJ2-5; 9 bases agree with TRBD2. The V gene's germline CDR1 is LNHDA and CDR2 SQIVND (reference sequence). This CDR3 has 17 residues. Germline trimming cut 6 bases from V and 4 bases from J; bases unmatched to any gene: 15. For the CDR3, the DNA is TGTGCCAGTAGCCCTGCCCGAGCGGGGGGCCGGAGAGAGACCCAGTACTTC. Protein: CASSPARAGGRRETQYF.

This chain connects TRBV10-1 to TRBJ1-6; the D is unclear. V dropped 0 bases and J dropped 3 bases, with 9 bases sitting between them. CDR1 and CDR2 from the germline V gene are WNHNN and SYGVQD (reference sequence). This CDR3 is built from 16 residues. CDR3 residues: CASSESVQVYNSPLHF. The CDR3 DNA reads TGCGCCAGCAGTGAGTCAGTGCAGGTCTATAATTCACCCCTCCACTTT.

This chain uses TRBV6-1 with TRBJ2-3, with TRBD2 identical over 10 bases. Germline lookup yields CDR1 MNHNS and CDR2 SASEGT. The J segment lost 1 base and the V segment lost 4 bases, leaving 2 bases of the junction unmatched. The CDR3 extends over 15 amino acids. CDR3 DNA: TGTGCCAGCAGTGGGCTAGCGGGGGGCACAGATACGCAGTATTTT. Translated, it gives CASSGLAGGTDTQYF.

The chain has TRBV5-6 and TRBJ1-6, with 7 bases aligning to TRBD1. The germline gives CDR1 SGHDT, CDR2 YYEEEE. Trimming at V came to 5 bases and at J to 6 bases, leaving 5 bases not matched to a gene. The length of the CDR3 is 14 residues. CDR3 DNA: TGTGCCAGCAGGTCGACAGGGTTTAATTCACCCCTCCACTTT. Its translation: CASRSTGFNSPLHF.

The CDR3, as DNA: TGCGCCAGCAGCGACCTCTGGACTACCCGAACAGATACGCAGTATTTT. This encodes CASSDLWTTRTDTQYF. The chain employs TRBV5-1 and TRBJ2-3; D perhaps matches TRBD2 (6 bases). The CDR3 totals 16 residues. Trimming took off 4 bases at V and 3 bases at J, with 18 bases between the two ends. The germline V gene encodes CDR1 SGHRS and CDR2 YFSETQ.

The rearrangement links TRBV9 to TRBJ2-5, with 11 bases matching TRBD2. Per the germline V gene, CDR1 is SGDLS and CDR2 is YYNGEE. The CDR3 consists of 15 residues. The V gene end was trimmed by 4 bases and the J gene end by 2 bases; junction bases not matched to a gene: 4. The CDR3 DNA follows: TGTGCCAGCAGCAGCTTAGCGGGGGGGCAAGAGACCCAGTACTTC. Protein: CASSSLAGGQETQYF.

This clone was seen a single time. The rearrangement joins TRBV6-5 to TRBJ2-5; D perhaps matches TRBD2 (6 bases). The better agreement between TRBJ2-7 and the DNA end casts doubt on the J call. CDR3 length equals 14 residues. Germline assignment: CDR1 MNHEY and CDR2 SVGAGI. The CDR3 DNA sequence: TGTGCCAGCAGTTACTCGGAGGGGTCCTACGAGCAGTACTTC. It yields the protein CASSYSEGSYEQYF.

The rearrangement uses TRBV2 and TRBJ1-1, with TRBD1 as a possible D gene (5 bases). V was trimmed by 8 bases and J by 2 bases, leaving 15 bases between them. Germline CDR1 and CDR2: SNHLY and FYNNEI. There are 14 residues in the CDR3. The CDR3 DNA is TGTGCCAGCGCCATTGACAGAGGAAACACTGAAGCTTTCTTT. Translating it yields CASAIDRGNTEAFF. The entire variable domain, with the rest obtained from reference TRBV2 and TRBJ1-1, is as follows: EPEVTQTPSHQVTQMGQEVILRCVPISNHLYFYWYRQILGQKVEFLVSFYNNEISEKSEIFDDQFSVERPDGSNFTLKIRSTKLEDSAMYFCASAIDRGNTEAFFGQGTRLTVV.

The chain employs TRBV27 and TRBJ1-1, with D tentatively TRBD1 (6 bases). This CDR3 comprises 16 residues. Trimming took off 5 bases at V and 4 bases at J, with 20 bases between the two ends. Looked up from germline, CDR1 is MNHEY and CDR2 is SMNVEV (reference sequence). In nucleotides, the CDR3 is TGTGCCAGCAGTCCCGGCTACAGGGTAAGGGGCACTGAAGCTTTCTTT. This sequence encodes CASSPGYRVRGTEAFF.

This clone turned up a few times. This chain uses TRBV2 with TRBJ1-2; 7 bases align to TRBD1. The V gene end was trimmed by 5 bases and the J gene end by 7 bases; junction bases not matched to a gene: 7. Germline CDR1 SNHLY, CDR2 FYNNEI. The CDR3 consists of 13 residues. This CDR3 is CASSPRGGSGYTF. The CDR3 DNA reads TGTGCCAGCAGTCCGAGAGGGGGCAGTGGCTACACCTTC.

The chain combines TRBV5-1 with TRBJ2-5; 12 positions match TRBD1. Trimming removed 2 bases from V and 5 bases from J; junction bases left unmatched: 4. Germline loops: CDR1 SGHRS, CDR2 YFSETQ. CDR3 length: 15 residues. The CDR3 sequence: CASSFGGQGAETQYF. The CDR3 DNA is TGCGCCAGCAGCTTTGGGGGACAGGGGGCCGAGACCCAGTACTTC.

The CDR3 region is CASSLRAGNSPLHF. CDR3 DNA sequence: TGTGCCAGCAGCTTAAGAGCGGGTAATTCACCCCTCCACTTT. V usage is TRBV7-3 and J usage is TRBJ1-6; D gene unclear. CDR1 is SGHTA, CDR2 FQGTGA, per germline. The ends were cut back, 1 base at V and 6 bases at J, with 7 bases in the middle. CDR3 length: 14 amino acids.

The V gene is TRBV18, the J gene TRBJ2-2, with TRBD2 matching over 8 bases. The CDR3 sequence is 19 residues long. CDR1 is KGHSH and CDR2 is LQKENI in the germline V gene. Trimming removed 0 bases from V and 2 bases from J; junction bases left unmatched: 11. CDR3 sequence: CASSPPYRGGLRNTGELFF. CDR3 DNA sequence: TGTGCCAGCTCACCACCCTACCGGGGGGGCCTTCGTAACACCGGGGAGCTGTTTTTT.

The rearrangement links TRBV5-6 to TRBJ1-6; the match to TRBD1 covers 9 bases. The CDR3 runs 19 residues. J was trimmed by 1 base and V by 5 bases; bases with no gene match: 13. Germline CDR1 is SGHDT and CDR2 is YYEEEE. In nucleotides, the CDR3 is TGTGCCAGCAGTCTGGACAGGGGCATTTTCTATTCCTATAATTCACCCCTCCACTTT. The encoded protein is CASSLDRGIFYSYNSPLHF.

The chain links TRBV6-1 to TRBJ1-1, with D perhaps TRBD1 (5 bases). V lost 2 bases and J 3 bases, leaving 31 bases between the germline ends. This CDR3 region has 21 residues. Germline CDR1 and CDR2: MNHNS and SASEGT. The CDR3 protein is CASSEWTVLGGLVSLDTEAFF. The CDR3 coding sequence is TGTGCCAGCAGTGAATGGACGGTGTTGGGGGGTTTAGTGAGTTTGGACACTGAAGCTTTCTTT.

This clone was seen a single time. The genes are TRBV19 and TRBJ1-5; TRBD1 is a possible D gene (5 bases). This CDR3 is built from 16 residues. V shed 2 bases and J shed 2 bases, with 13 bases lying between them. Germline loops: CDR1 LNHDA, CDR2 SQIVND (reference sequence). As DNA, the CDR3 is TGTGCCAGTAGTATACCTCAGGGCAAGGGCAATCAGCCCCAGCATTTT. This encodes CASSIPQGKGNQPQHF.

The CDR3 sequence: CAWSFYPGTGDPYNEQFF. DNA of the CDR3: TGTGCCTGGAGCTTTTATCCCGGGACAGGGGATCCCTACAATGAGCAGTTCTTC. The chain employs TRBV30 and TRBJ2-1, with TRBD1 matching 10 bases. The V gene end was trimmed by 3 bases and the J gene end by 2 bases; junction bases not matched to a gene: 13. Germline V gene data show CDR1 as GTSNPN and CDR2 as SVGIG (reference sequence). This CDR3 contains 18 residues.

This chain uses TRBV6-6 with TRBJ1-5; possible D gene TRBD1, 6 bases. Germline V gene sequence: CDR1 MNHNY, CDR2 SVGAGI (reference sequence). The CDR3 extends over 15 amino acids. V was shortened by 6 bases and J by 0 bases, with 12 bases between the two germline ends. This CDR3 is CASSHGQYSNQPQHF. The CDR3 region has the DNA TGTGCCAGCAGCCACGGACAGTATAGCAATCAGCCCCAGCATTTT.

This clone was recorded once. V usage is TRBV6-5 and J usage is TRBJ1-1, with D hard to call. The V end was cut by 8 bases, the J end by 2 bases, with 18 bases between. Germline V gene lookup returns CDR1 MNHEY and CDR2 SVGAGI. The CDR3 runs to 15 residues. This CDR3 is CASHMRRRGNTEAFF. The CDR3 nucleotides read TGTGCCAGCCATATGCGCCGGCGGGGTAACACTGAAGCTTTCTTT.

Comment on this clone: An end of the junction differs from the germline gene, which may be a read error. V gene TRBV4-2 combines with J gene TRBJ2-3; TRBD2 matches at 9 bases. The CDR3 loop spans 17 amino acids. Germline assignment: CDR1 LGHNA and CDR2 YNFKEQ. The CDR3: CVSSQVQIAGVGDTQYF. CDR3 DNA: TGTGTCAGCAGCCAAGTTCAGATAGCGGGGGTGGGAGATACGCAGTATTTT.

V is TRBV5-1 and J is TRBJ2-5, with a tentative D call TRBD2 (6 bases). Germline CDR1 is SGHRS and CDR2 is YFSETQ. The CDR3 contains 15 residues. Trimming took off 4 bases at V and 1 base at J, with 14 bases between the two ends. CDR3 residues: CASSRDFFSQETQYF. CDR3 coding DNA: TGCGCCAGCAGCCGGGACTTTTTTAGCCAAGAGACCCAGTACTTC.

The CDR3 protein is CASSFGHHDLATNEKLFF. CDR3 sequence (DNA): TGTGCCAGCAGCTTTGGACACCACGATCTTGCAACTAATGAAAAACTGTTTTTT. The chain links TRBV7-9 to TRBJ1-4; tentatively, D is TRBD1 (5 bases). The CDR3 contains 18 residues. V was clipped by 3 bases and J by 0 bases, with 17 bases between them. The germline gives CDR1 SEHNR, CDR2 FQNEAQ (reference sequence).

CDR3 DNA sequence: TGTGCCAGCAGTCCCGCGACCGGGACAGTTAGTGGCTACACCTTC. It codes for CASSPATGTVSGYTF. The chain carries TRBV27 and TRBJ1-2; 7 positions agree with TRBD1. V shed 5 bases and J 7 bases; nucleotides not matched to a gene: 13. The CDR3 runs to 15 residues. The germline V gene has CDR1 MNHEY and CDR2 SMNVEV (reference sequence).